This TCR beta chain originates from a study of blood T cell repertoires in COVID-19. Clones were sequenced by immunoSEQ multiplex PCR, and TCRdb holds only the in-frame ones, with some missing. The table shows 65,000 to 90,000 clones, with around 69% occurring only once. CDR3 size: 15 residues. The V end was cut by 2 bases, the J end by 6 bases, with 14 bases between. In germline, CDR1 is MNHNY, CDR2 SVGAGI (reference sequence). The chain uses TRBV6-6 and TRBJ1-5; D is possibly TRBD1 (5 bases). The sequencing input was peripheral blood. This TCR derives from a man between 70 and 80 years old with active or convalescent COVID-19. In DNA, the CDR3 is TGTGCCAGCAGTTACGCCTCTAGGGGCGGTCAGCCCCAGCATTTT. It specifies CASSYASRGGQPQHF.